This TCR beta chain is from a study of OX40 agonist ivuxolimab in advanced cancers. Study-wide context: The patients got ivuxolimab, which is an agonistic anti-OX40 (CD134) antibody. Dose-escalation patients suffered from hepatocellular carcinoma, melanoma, renal cell or head and neck cancer. Three patients, one with hepatocellular carcinoma and two with cutaneous melanoma, responded partially.

Study-wide results and caveats: In the 0.1 to 3.0 mg/kg range, CD4+ and CD8+ blood T cells had expanded clonally by week 6.

Assay: immunoSEQ multiplex PCR; the TCRdb copy retains only in-frame clones and omits some. The sample has fewer than 85,000 clones, roughly 90% seen once. The CDR3 totals 11 residues. Germline V CDR1 and CDR2: MGHDK, SYGVNS. Trimming stripped 11 bases from V and 7 bases from J, with 13 bases between. Comments on this clone: Its matching antigen is unknown.

J is TRBJ2-3 and V is TRBV25-1; D is possibly TRBD1 or TRBD2 (6 bases each). The TCR originated in an adult with an advanced solid tumor such as melanoma, head and neck, liver or kidney cancer. Material: CD4+ or CD8+ T cells sorted from blood, obtained in a trial of the OX40 agonist ivuxolimab. CDR3 sequence (DNA): TGTGCCTCCGAAGGGGGGTATACGCAGTATTTT. Its translation is CASEGGYTQYF.